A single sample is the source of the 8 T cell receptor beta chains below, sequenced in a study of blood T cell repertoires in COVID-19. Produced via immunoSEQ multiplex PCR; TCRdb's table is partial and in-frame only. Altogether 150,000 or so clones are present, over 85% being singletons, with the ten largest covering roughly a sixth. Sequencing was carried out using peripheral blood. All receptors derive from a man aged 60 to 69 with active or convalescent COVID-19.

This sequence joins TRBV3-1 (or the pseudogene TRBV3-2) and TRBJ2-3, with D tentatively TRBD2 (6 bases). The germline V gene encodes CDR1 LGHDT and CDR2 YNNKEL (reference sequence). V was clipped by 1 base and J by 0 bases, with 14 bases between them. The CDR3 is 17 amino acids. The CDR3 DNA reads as TGTGCCAGCAGCCAAGTCGATCTAGCGCCAAGCACAGATACGCAGTATTTT. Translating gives CASSQVDLAPSTDTQYF.

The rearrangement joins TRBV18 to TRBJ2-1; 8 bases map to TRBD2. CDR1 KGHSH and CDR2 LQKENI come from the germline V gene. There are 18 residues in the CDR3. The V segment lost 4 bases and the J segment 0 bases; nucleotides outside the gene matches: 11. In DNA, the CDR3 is TGTGCCAGCTCACGCGGGTCTAGCGGGTTCGGCTCCTACAATGAGCAGTTCTTC. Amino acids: CASSRGSSGFGSYNEQFF.

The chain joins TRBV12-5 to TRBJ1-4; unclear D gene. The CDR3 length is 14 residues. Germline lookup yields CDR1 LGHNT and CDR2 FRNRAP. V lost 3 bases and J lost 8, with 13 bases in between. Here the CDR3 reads CASGLFRGEEKLFF. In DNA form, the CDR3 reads TGTGCTAGTGGTTTATTCCGGGGTGAAGAAAAACTGTTTTTT.

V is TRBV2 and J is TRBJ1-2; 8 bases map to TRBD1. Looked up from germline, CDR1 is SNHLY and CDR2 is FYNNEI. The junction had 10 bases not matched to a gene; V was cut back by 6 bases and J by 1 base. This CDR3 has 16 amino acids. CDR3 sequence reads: CASSVGQGLYNYGYTF. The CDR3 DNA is TGTGCCAGCAGCGTCGGACAGGGACTTTATAACTATGGCTACACCTTC.

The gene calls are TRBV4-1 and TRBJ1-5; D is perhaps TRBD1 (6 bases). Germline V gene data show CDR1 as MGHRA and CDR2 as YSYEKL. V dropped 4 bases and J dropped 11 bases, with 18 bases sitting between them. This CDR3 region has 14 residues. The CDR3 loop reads CASSPAGAGTAQHF. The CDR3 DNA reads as TGCGCCAGCAGCCCGGCAGGGGCGGGTACGGCCCAGCATTTT.

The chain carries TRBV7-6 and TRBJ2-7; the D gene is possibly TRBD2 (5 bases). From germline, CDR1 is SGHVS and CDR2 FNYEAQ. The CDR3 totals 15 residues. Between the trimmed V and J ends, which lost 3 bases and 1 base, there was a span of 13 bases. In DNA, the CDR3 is TGTGCCAGCAGCTTGAGCGGAGCAGATTCCTACGAGCAGTACTTC. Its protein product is CASSLSGADSYEQYF. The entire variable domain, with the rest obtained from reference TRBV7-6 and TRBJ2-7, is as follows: GAGVSQSPRYKVTKRGQDVALRCDPISGHVSLYWYRQALGQGPEFLTYFNYEAQQDKSGLPNDRFSAERPEGSISTLTIQRTEQRDSAMYRCASSLSGADSYEQYFGPGTRLTVT.

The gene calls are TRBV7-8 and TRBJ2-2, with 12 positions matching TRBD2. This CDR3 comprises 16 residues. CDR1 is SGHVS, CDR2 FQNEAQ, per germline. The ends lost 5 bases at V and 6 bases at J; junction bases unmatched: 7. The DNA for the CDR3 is TGTGCCAGCAGCCCATCTAGCGGGAGGGCTGCCGGGGAGCTGTTTTTT. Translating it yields CASSPSSGRAAGELFF.

CDR3 DNA sequence: TGTGCCAGCAGTTTATCAGGGTCGGGGAGGATGTACTATGGCTACACCTTC. Its translation is CASSLSGSGRMYYGYTF. V and J are TRBV27 and TRBJ1-2; no clear D. Per germline, CDR1 MNHEY and CDR2 SMNVEV (reference sequence). V was pared by 0 bases and J by 3 bases, with 17 bases between. The CDR3 is 17 residues long.